Listed below are T cell receptor beta chains from one sample, sequenced in a study of STAT5B mutations in CD4+ large granular lymphocyte leukemia. Only in-frame clones appear in the TCRdb table, and some are missing; sequencing was by immunoSEQ multiplex PCR. The sample records some 35,000 clones, about 91% being singletons. The sequencing sample was made of CD4+ T cells from blood buffy coats. These receptors came from a human donor in good health. Both conserved end residues are trimmed from each CDR3. Each record gives: V gene, J gene, CDR3 protein.

TRBV27	TRBJ2-7	ASSSLAVASYEQY
TRBV9	TRBJ1-4	ASSVGGTNEKLF
TRBV6-6	TRBJ1-5	ASSLEDQPQH
TRBV10-1	TRBJ2-2	ASSESRAGELF
TRBV29-1	TRBJ1-5	SAGDGVPQH
TRBV4-1	TRBJ1-3	ASRFDRAGNAIY
TRBV27	TRBJ2-5	ASSPRRTSGRWETQY
TRBV29-1	TRBJ1-5	SVRGGQGQPQH
TRBV9	TRBJ2-1	ASSVGGSGYNEQF
TRBV11-2	TRBJ2-7	ASSFVYEQY
TRBV12-5	TRBJ1-1	ASGLVLGDRAKTEAF
TRBV19	TRBJ2-3	ASAHADTQY
TRBV6-6	TRBJ1-2	ASTTRPVGGYT
TRBV11-2	TRBJ2-7	ASSWGHKLYEQY
TRBV5-4	TRBJ2-7	ASSPSEGTGRLGEQY
TRBV10-3	TRBJ2-1	AISERAASYNEQF
TRBV5-1	TRBJ2-7	ASSRGQIEQY
TRBV5-1	TRBJ1-1	ASSLQGTFSMNTEAF
TRBV10-3	TRBJ2-7	AISGDLALPSSYEQY
TRBV6-4	TRBJ2-7	ASSSGHPDPYEQY
TRBV6-5	TRBJ1-2	ASSYSLGRGFYGYT
TRBV7-9	TRBJ2-3	ASSSGHTTSTDTQY
TRBV27	TRBJ1-5	ASSFRGRANQPQH
TRBV6-6	TRBJ1-2	ASRPGRDYGYT
TRBV11-3	TRBJ1-1	ASSLVGTEAF
TRBV5-4	TRBJ1-6	ASSLVLGAVNSPLH
TRBV11-2	TRBJ1-3	ASSSWDRGLDTIY
TRBV7-2	TRBJ1-6	ATQGGTNNSPLH
TRBV20-1	TRBJ2-1	SATPRYEQF
TRBV6-5	TRBJ2-7	ASSRGWSSYEQY
TRBV5-8	TRBJ2-1	ASSPRGSSYNEQF
TRBV7-7	TRBJ2-7	ASSLGRDSYEQY
TRBV4-3	TRBJ2-6	ASSQGSGGDSGANVLT
TRBV6-5	TRBJ2-1	ASGPGGLNYNEQF
TRBV6-1	TRBJ2-7	ASRTGHPYEQY
TRBV29-1	TRBJ1-4	SVRTNEKLF
TRBV29-1	TRBJ1-2	SVASHGGGSSGYT
TRBV6-6	TRBJ1-3	ASSYSSSGNTIY
TRBV5-5	TRBJ2-2	ASSLQGPGELF
TRBV5-4	TRBJ2-1	ASSKVGLAGGITEQF
TRBV23-1	TRBJ2-7	ASSQSGRVMYEQY
TRBV18	TRBJ1-2	ASSPPSGNYGYT
TRBV6-5	TRBJ2-5	ASSYPAGGPTQY
TRBV5-1	TRBJ1-3	ASSLRTDSGNTIY
TRBV6-6	TRBJ1-3	ASSLDGSGNTIY
TRBV7-3	TRBJ2-1	ASSSGLASYNEQF
TRBV30	TRBJ1-6	AWRTAGHAFDSPLH
TRBV27	TRBJ1-6	ASSWAAGGAGGSPLH
TRBV5-1	TRBJ2-3	ASSFLGPPNTDTQY
TRBV7-9	TRBJ1-1	ASSLQGVGTEAF
TRBV7-6	TRBJ2-1	ASSSWGLDNEQF
TRBV11-3	TRBJ2-7	ASSLGPISYEQY
TRBV18	TRBJ1-6	ASSPPGQGGSPLH
TRBV7-6	TRBJ2-4	ASSAALAGSRAKNIQY
TRBV6-5	TRBJ2-7	ASSSHGGGVSYEQY
TRBV4-3	TRBJ1-6	ASTADAGPSLPALH